There are a few counts of the clone carrying this T cell receptor beta chain. No antigen is known for it. The donors, healthy Caucasians from Russia, were aged roughly 6 to 90. Researchers report isolating at least 7 million PBMCs per sample. The sample originates from a study of blood T cells in healthy people across ages. General study points: The percentage of naive T cells correlated strongly with TCR beta diversity.

Next came a second PCR, run for about 7 to 12 cycles, which used a sample-barcoded 5' primer along with a J-beta primer mix. MiXCR, run by TCRdb on the 5' RACE reads, gives a single entry per CDR3 protein. Here the sample spans about 1.8 million distinct CDR3 sequences, roughly 49% being singletons. The CDR3 sequence is 15 residues long. Germline values: CDR1 SGHVS, CDR2 FQNEAQ. V lost 5 bases and J lost 0; bases outside the gene matches: 7. The sequence derives from a woman aged 35 to 49 in good health. Sequenced input: blood. This chain links TRBV7-8 with TRBJ2-7, with 7 bases identical to TRBD1. The CDR3 protein is CASSHPGTDSYEQYF. In nucleotides, the CDR3 is TGTGCCAGCAGCCACCCCGGGACAGACTCCTACGAGCAGTACTTC.